The TCR beta chain under discussion was sequenced for a study of blood T cell repertoires in COVID-19. Study in general: T cells, B-cell-depleted T cells, or PBMCs supplied cDNA or gDNA.

Sequencing used immunoSEQ multiplex PCR; TCRdb keeps in-frame clones, though not all of them. The sample lists tens of thousands of clones; approximately 80% were seen once. The CDR3 sequence is 20 residues long. Germline trimming cut 1 base from V and 3 bases from J; bases unmatched to any gene: 17. In germline, CDR1 is LGHNA, CDR2 YSLEER. The receptor's source is a human donor in a cohort sampled during active COVID-19. Input material: peripheral blood. The J gene is TRBJ2-4, the V gene TRBV4-3; 8 nucleotides agree with TRBD1. The CDR3 DNA reads TGCGCCAGCAGCCAAGGGGCAGCAGGGGGCGATACGGTCGTCAAAAACATTCAGTACTTC. Amino acid sequence: CASSQGAAGGDTVVKNIQYF.